These 18 T cell receptor beta chains originate from one sample sequenced in a study of identical twins. TCRdb processed the 5' RACE reads anew with MiXCR; each CDR3 protein has one entry. The sample lists 750,000 to 950,000 distinct CDR3 sequences; 12% were seen once. The same data also contributed to another study, on yellow fever vaccine responses in identical twins.

Sequences were obtained from PBMCs. The source is a woman aged 18-29 years in good health.

This clonotype was found a few times. The chain joins TRBV2 to TRBJ2-7; D uncertain. This CDR3 is built from 14 residues. V lost 6 bases and J lost 3, with 15 bases in between. Per the germline V gene, CDR1 is SNHLY and CDR2 is FYNNEI. The CDR3 spells CASRVSVLNYEQYV. The CDR3 nucleotides are TGTGCCAGCAGAGTCTCGGTACTGAACTACGAGCAGTACGTC.

This clonotype has just a few counts. The chain couples TRBV7-9 to TRBJ2-1, with 8 bases lining up with TRBD2. This CDR3 comprises 16 residues. CDR1 is SEHNR and CDR2 is FQNEAQ in the germline V gene (reference sequence). V lost 1 base to trimming and J lost 4 bases; unmatched junction nucleotides: 6. CDR3 in DNA: TGTGCCAGCAGCTTAGTCCCAGCGGGAGAATACAATGAGCAGTTCTTC. This codes for CASSLVPAGEYNEQFF. Using reference TRBV7-9 and TRBJ2-1 for the parts outside the CDR3, the full variable domain is DTGVSQNPRHKITKRGQNVTFRCDPISEHNRLYWYRQTLGQGPEFLTYFQNEAQLEKSRLLSDRFSAERPKGSFSTLEIQRTEQGDSAMYLCASSLVPAGEYNEQFFGPGTRLTVL.

This clonotype was detected a few times. The rearrangement links TRBV7-9 to TRBJ1-1; possible D gene TRBD1, 6 bases. The CDR3 is 15 residues long. V lost 4 bases and J 6 bases, leaving 18 bases between the germline ends. The germline V gene encodes CDR1 SEHNR and CDR2 FQNEAQ (reference sequence). DNA for the CDR3: TGTGCCAGCAGCTATTCCGAGAGGGGACACCCTGAAGCTTTCTTT. Translated, it gives CASSYSERGHPEAFF.

There are a few counts of this clonotype. The V call is TRBV6-5, the J call TRBJ2-2; D remains ambiguous. The germline V and J ends were trimmed by 1 base and 0 bases, with 6 bases remaining between them. This CDR3 has 15 amino acids. CDR1 is MNHEY, CDR2 SVGAGI, per germline. CDR3 nucleotide sequence: TGTGCCAGCAGTTACTACGCCACGAACACCGGGGAGCTGTTTTTT. The encoded protein is CASSYYATNTGELFF.

This clonotype showed up just a few times. V and J are TRBV10-3 and TRBJ2-1; 7 nucleotides match TRBD1. CDR3 length: 15 residues. The V segment lost 0 bases and the J segment 4 bases; nucleotides outside the gene matches: 3. Germline CDR1 ENHRY, CDR2 SYGVKD. CDR3 sequence: CAISESRTGYNEQFF. As DNA, the CDR3 is TGTGCCATCAGTGAGTCGAGGACAGGTTACAATGAGCAGTTCTTC.

The V gene is TRBV18, the J gene TRBJ1-5, with a tentative D call TRBD1 (5 bases). The CDR3 contains 15 residues. The germline gives CDR1 KGHSH, CDR2 LQKENI. Trimming left V 3 bases short and J 0 bases short, with 9 bases between. The CDR3 is CASSPTDSSNQPQHF. The CDR3 bases are TGTGCCAGCTCACCGACAGACAGTAGCAATCAGCCCCAGCATTTT.

This clonotype was counted between two and nine times. The chain is built from TRBV5-1 and TRBJ2-2, with D possibly being TRBD2 (5 bases). The length of the CDR3 is 15 residues. V lost 2 bases to trimming and J lost 0 bases, with 8 bases between them. Per the germline V gene, CDR1 is SGHRS and CDR2 is YFSETQ. The CDR3 loop is CASSFTLANTGELFF. The DNA of the CDR3 is TGCGCCAGCAGCTTCACACTAGCGAACACCGGGGAGCTGTTTTTT. The full variable domain, with the rest looked up from reference TRBV5-1 and TRBJ2-2, is KAGVTQTPRYLIKTRGQQVTLSCSPISGHRSVSWYQQTPGQGLQFLFEYFSETQRNKGNFPGRFSGRQFSNSRSEMNVSTLELGDSALYLCASSFTLANTGELFFGEGSRLTVL.

This clonotype has more than one count but fewer than ten. The rearrangement joins TRBV5-5 to TRBJ2-5; TRBD1 matches 11 bases. This CDR3 has 15 residues. Losses at the gene ends were 1 base for V and 6 bases for J; bases not matched to a gene: 5. Per the germline V gene, CDR1 is SGHKS and CDR2 is YYEKEE (reference sequence). The CDR3 here is CASSLRDRGGKTQYF. As DNA, the CDR3 is TGTGCCAGCAGCTTGAGGGACAGGGGGGGGAAGACCCAGTACTTC.

V gene TRBV7-9 combines with J gene TRBJ2-2; D is possibly TRBD2 (5 bases). The CDR3 covers 16 residues. The germline CDR1 and CDR2 sequences are SEHNR and FQNEAQ (reference sequence). Deletions cut 4 bases from V and 1 base from J, with 13 bases between. CDR3 coding DNA: TGTGCCAGCAGCTCTGAGGGCTCAGGGAACACCGGGGAGCTGTTTTTT. Translated: CASSSEGSGNTGELFF.

This chain joins TRBV15 and TRBJ2-1; 8 bases match TRBD2. The CDR3 runs 16 residues. CDR1 LNHNV and CDR2 YYDKDF come from the germline V gene (reference sequence). The junction had 5 bases not matched to a gene; V was cut back by 1 base and J by 3 bases. Written as DNA, the CDR3 is TGTGCCACCAGCAGAGTTCGGGAGGGGTTCTACAATGAGCAGTTCTTC. Protein: CATSRVREGFYNEQFF.

This clonotype was seen only a few times. The genes are TRBV5-1 and TRBJ2-5; D call uncertain. This CDR3 comprises 15 residues. Trimming shortened V by 2 bases and J by 1 base, and 12 bases separated the two germline ends. Germline V lookup: CDR1 SGHRS, CDR2 YFSETQ. CDR3 in DNA: TGCGCCAGCAGCTTCCCCGGAGACCCCCAAGAGACCCAGTACTTC. Translating it yields CASSFPGDPQETQYF.

V gene TRBV10-3 combines with J gene TRBJ1-4; no clear D gene. The CDR3 spans 15 residues. Trimming removed 10 bases at V and 0 bases at J, with 15 bases between. Germline loops: CDR1 ENHRY, CDR2 SYGVKD. The CDR3 is CATTKGAATNEKLFF. The CDR3 DNA reads as TGTGCCACAACAAAGGGAGCAGCAACTAATGAAAAACTGTTTTTT.

At least ten counts were recorded for this clonotype. This chain joins TRBV2 and TRBJ2-5; 13 positions agree with TRBD2. Looked up from germline, CDR1 is SNHLY and CDR2 is FYNNEI. The CDR3 extends over 19 amino acids. Germline trimming cut 4 bases from V and 4 bases from J; bases unmatched to any gene: 15. The CDR3 reads CASSGPPPVRLAGGETQYF. The CDR3 DNA follows: TGTGCCAGCAGTGGGCCACCACCTGTACGACTAGCGGGGGGAGAGACCCAGTACTTC.

This clonotype was seen a handful of times. The chain is built from TRBV29-1 and TRBJ2-3, with D possibly matching TRBD1 (6 bases). The CDR3 runs 16 residues. Germline loops: CDR1 SQVTM, CDR2 ANQGSEA. Trimming took off 6 bases at V and 0 bases at J, with 19 bases between the two ends. The CDR3 protein is CSVSPPGQISTDTQYF. CDR3 bases: TGCAGCGTCTCCCCTCCGGGACAAATTAGCACAGATACGCAGTATTTT.

This clonotype was seen a few times. The rearrangement uses TRBV6-2 or TRBV6-3 and TRBJ2-3; 9 nucleotides align to TRBD2. V trimming: 5 bases; J trimming: 9 bases; junction bases outside the gene matches: 15. CDR1 and CDR2 from the germline V gene are MNHEY and SVGEGT. The CDR3 contains 16 residues. Here the CDR3 DNA reads TGTGCCAGCAGTCCCCAAGGTAGCGGGAGATTAGGCACGCAGTATTTT. It yields the protein CASSPQGSGRLGTQYF.

This clonotype turned up a few times. Here the CDR3 reads CASSQARLGAGGTNEQFF. The CDR3 bases are TGCGCCAGCAGCCAGGCGAGACTAGGAGCGGGAGGGACCAATGAGCAGTTCTTC. The chain couples TRBV4-1 to TRBJ2-1, with 10 bases matching TRBD2. CDR1 MGHRA and CDR2 YSYEKL come from the germline V gene. The V and J ends lost 3 bases and 6 bases, in that order; junction bases with no gene match: 14. The CDR3 has 18 amino acids.

Only a few counts were recorded for this clonotype. The CDR3 loop is CASSLMRANRGGEQYF. Here the CDR3 DNA reads TGTGCCAGCAGTTTAATGCGGGCCAACCGTGGGGGGGAGCAGTATTTT. The chain couples TRBV27 to TRBJ2-3; 7 bases are a match to TRBD2. The CDR3 totals 16 residues. Trimming took 2 bases from V and 11 from J; bases not matched to a gene: 16. Germline values: CDR1 MNHEY, CDR2 SMNVEV (reference sequence).

This clonotype was observed many times. V is TRBV5-6 and J is TRBJ1-1; unclear D gene. The CDR3 is made up of 14 amino acids. Trimming shortened V by 3 bases and J by 0 bases, and 9 bases separated the two germline ends. The germline CDR1 and CDR2 sequences are SGHDT and YYEEEE. The DNA for the CDR3 is TGTGCCAGCAGCTCGCGGACGGTGAACACTGAAGCTTTCTTT. This gives the protein CASSSRTVNTEAFF.